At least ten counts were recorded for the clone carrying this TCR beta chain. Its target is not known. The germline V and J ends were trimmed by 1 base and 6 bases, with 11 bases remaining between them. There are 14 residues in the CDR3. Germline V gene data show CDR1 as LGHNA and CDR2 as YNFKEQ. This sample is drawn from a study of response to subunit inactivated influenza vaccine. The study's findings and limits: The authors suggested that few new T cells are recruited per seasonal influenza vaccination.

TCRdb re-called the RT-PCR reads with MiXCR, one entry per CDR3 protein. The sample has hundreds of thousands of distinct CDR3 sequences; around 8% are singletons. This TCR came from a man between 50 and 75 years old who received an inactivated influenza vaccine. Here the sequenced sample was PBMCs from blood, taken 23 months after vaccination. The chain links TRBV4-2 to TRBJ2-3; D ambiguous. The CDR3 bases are TGTGCCAGCAGCCAAGGGGCCTCCCTCGATACGCAGTATTTT. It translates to CASSQGASLDTQYF.